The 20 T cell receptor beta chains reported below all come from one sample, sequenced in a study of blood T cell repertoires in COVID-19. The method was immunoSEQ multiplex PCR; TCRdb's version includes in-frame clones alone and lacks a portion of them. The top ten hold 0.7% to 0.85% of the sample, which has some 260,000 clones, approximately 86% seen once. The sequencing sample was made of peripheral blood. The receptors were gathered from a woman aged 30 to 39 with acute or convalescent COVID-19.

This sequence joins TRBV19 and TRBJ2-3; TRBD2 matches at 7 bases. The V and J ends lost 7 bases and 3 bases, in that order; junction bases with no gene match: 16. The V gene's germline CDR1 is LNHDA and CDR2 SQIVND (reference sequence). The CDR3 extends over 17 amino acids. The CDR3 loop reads CASIDPGLGGRTDTQYF. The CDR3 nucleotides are TGTGCCAGTATCGACCCGGGACTGGGGGGGAGGACAGATACGCAGTATTTT.

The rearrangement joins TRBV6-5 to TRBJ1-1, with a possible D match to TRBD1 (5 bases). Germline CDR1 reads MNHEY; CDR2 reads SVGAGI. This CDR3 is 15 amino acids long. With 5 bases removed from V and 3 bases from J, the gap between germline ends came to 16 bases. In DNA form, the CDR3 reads TGTGCCAGCAGTCCTCAACCTGACAGTCACACTGAAGCTTTCTTT. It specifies CASSPQPDSHTEAFF.

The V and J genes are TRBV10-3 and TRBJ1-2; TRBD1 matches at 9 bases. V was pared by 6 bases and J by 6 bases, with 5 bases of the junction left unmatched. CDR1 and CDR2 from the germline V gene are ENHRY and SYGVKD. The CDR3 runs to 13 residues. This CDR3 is CAISVDRGDGYTF. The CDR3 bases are TGTGCCATCAGCGTGGACAGGGGTGATGGCTACACCTTC.

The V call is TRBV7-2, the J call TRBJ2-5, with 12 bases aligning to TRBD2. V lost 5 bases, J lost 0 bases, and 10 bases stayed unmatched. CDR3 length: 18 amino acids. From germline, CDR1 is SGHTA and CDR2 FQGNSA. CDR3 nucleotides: TGTGCCAGCAGCCCCGGGGGCCGACTAGCGGGAGACCAAGAGACCCAGTACTTC. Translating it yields CASSPGGRLAGDQETQYF.

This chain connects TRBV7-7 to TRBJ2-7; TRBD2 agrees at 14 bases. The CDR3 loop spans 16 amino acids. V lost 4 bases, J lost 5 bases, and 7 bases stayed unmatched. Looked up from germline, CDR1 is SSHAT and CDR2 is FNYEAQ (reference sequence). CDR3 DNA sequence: TGTGCCAGCAGCTCGACTAGCGGGAGGGCCACCAACGAGCAGTACTTC. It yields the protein CASSSTSGRATNEQYF.

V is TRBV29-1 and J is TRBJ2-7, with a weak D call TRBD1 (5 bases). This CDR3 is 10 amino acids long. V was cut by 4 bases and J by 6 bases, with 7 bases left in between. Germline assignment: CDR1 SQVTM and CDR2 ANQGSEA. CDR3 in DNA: TGCAGCGTTGTAGGGGCCGAGCAGTACTTC. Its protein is CSVVGAEQYF.

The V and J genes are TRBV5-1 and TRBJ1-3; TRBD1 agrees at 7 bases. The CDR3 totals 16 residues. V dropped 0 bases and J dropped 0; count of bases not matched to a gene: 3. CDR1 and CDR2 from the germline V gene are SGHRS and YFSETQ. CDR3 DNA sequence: TGCGCCAGCAGCTTGGCCGGGGACAGCTCTGGAAACACCATATATTTT. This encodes CASSLAGDSSGNTIYF. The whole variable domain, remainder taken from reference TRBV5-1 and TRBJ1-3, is KAGVTQTPRYLIKTRGQQVTLSCSPISGHRSVSWYQQTPGQGLQFLFEYFSETQRNKGNFPGRFSGRQFSNSRSEMNVSTLELGDSALYLCASSLAGDSSGNTIYFGEGSWLTVV.

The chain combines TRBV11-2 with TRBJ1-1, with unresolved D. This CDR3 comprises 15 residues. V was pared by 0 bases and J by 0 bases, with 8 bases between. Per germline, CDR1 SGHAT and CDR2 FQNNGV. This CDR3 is CASSLDPLVNTEAFF. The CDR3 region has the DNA TGTGCCAGCAGCTTAGACCCCCTAGTGAACACTGAAGCTTTCTTT.

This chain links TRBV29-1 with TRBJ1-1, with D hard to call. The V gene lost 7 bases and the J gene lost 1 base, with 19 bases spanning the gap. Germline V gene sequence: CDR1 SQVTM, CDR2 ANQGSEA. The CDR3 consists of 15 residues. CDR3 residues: CSARFGRLGNTEAFF. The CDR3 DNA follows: TGCAGCGCGAGGTTTGGCAGGCTGGGGAACACTGAAGCTTTCTTT.

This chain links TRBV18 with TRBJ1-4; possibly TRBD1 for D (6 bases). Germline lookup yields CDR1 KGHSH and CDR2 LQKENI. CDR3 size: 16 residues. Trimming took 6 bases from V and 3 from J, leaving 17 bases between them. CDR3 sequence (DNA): TGTGCCAGCTCCGCGGGAGGACAGAAGGCTAATGAAAAACTGTTTTTT. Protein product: CASSAGGQKANEKLFF.

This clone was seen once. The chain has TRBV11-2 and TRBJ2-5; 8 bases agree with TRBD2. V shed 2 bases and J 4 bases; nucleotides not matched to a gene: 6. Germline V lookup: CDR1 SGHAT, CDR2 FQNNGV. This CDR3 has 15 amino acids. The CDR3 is CASSLTGGSVETQYF. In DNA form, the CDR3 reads TGTGCCAGCAGCTTAACGGGAGGGTCGGTAGAGACCCAGTACTTC.

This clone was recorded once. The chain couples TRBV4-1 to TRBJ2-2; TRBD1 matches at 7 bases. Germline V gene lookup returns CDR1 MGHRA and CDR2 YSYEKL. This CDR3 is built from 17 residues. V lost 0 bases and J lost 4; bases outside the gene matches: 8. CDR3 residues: CASSQDIDRATTGELFF. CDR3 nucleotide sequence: TGCGCCAGCAGCCAAGATATTGACAGGGCCACCACCGGGGAGCTGTTTTTT.

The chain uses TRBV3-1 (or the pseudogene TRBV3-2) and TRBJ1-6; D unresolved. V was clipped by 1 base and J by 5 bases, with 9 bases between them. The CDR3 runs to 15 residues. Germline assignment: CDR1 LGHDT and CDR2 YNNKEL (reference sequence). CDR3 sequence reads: CASSQVLRNNSPLHF. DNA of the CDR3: TGTGCCAGCAGCCAAGTTCTCAGGAATAATTCACCCCTCCACTTT.

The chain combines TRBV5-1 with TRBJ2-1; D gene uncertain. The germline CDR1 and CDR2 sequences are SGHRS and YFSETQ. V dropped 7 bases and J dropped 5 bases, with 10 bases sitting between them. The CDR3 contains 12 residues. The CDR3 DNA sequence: TGCGCCAGCTTAGGAGAAGACAATGAGCAGTTCTTC. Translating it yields CASLGEDNEQFF.

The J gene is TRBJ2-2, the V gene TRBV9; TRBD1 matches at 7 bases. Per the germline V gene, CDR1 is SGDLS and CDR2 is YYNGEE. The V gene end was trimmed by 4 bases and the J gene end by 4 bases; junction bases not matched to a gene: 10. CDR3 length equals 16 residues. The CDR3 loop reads CASSPPDRRFTGELFF. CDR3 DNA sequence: TGTGCCAGCAGCCCTCCGGACAGGAGGTTCACCGGGGAGCTGTTTTTT.

CDR3 nucleotides: TGTGCCAGCAGTCCGAACCGGGACAGGGGGTATTACGAGCAGTACTTC. This codes for CASSPNRDRGYYEQYF. This chain joins TRBV6-2 or TRBV6-3 and TRBJ2-7; 11 positions match TRBD1. The CDR3 consists of 16 residues. V gave up 5 bases and J gave up 4 bases; unmatched junction bases: 10. CDR1 and CDR2 (germline): MNHEY, SVGEGT.

The CDR3 DNA reads TGCGCCAGCAGCTTGGAACGACTAGCGAACTCCTACGAGCAGTACTTC. It is translated as CASSLERLANSYEQYF. The rearrangement uses TRBV5-1 and TRBJ2-7, with 8 bases fitting TRBD2. V was pared by 0 bases and J by 0 bases, with 5 bases of the junction left unmatched. Germline values: CDR1 SGHRS, CDR2 YFSETQ. The length of the CDR3 is 16 residues.

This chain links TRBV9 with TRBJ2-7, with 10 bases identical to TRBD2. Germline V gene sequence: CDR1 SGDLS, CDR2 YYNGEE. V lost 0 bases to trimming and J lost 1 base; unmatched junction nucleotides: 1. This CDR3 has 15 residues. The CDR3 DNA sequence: TGTGCCAGCAGCGTAGGACTAGCGGGTTCCTACGAGCAGTACTTC. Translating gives CASSVGLAGSYEQYF.

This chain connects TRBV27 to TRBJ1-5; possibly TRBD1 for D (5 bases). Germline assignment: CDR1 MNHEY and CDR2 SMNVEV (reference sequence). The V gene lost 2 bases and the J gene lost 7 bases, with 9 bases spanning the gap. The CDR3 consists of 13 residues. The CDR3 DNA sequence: TGTGCCAGCAGTTTACTGGGGCCCCAGCCCCAGCATTTT. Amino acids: CASSLLGPQPQHF.

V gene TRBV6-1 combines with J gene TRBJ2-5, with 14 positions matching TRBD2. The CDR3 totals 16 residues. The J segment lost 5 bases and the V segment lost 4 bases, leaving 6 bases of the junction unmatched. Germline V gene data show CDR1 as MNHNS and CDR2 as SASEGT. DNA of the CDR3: TGTGCCAGCAGTGGGGGGACTAGCGGGAGTGAGGAGACCCAGTACTTC. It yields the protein CASSGGTSGSEETQYF.